This entry lists 26 T cell receptor beta chains sequenced from one sample in a study of a mutant IDH1 vaccine in newly diagnosed glioma. Time point: week 47, end of study. The investigators gave 300 ug of mutant IDH1 20-mer peptide in each vaccine dose, together with topical imiquimod. Repertoires were generated with immunoSEQ multiplex PCR, while TCRdb's copy carries only in-frame clones and drops some. The sample records about 56,000 clones, roughly 87% being singletons. Which antigens these TCRs recognize remains unknown. The sample was PBMCs, taken from a glioma patient whose treatment included an IDH1 peptide vaccine. These receptors all stem from a woman between 50 and 59 years old with glioma.

The rearrangement links TRBV5-1 to TRBJ2-1; D gene unclear. Germline V gives CDR1 SGHRS, CDR2 YFSETQ. Trimming pared 4 bases from V and 3 bases from J, leaving 11 bases between. This CDR3 has 14 residues. The CDR3 DNA follows: TGCGCCAGCAGCACCGACTTAAACTACAATGAGCAGTTCTTC. The encoded protein is CASSTDLNYNEQFF.

The V gene is TRBV9, the J gene TRBJ1-2; D not certain. CDR3 length equals 15 residues. V shed 2 bases and J shed 5 bases, with 16 bases lying between them. CDR1 and CDR2 from the germline V gene are SGDLS and YYNGEE. CDR3 region: CASSVFDHSAYGYTF. The CDR3 nucleotides read TGTGCCAGCAGCGTCTTCGACCACAGCGCTTATGGCTACACCTTC.

This rearrangement joins TRBV6-1 to TRBJ1-5; possibly TRBD1 for D (6 bases). CDR3 length: 15 residues. The V gene's germline CDR1 is MNHNS and CDR2 SASEGT. V gave up 5 bases and J gave up 4 bases, with 15 bases separating them. Here the CDR3 DNA reads TGTGCCAGCAGTCTCCAACAACAGGGTAATCAGCCCCAGCATTTT. Translating it yields CASSLQQQGNQPQHF.

This sequence joins TRBV6-5 and TRBJ1-2; D perhaps matches TRBD1 (5 bases). V was clipped by 8 bases and J by 7 bases, with 20 bases between them. The CDR3 is 14 residues long. Germline values: CDR1 MNHEY, CDR2 SVGAGI. DNA of the CDR3: TGTGCCAGCGGGGAGGGTTCAGGGTCTAGTGGCTACACCTTC. Translating it yields CASGEGSGSSGYTF.

V is TRBV6-1 and J is TRBJ1-4; no reliable D call. The CDR3 sequence is 11 residues long. V was pared by 6 bases and J by 8 bases, with 7 bases between. Germline lookup yields CDR1 MNHNS and CDR2 SASEGT. CDR3 sequence reads: CASRGLEKLFF. CDR3 DNA: TGTGCCAGCAGGGGGTTGGAAAAACTGTTTTTT.

The chain is built from TRBV5-4 and TRBJ1-1; unclear D gene. Germline V gene sequence: CDR1 SGHNT, CDR2 YYREEE (reference sequence). V was pared by 3 bases and J by 8 bases, with 20 bases between. This CDR3 has 15 residues. CDR3 protein: CASSSGAWAATEAFF. The CDR3 DNA reads as TGTGCCAGCAGCTCCGGCGCGTGGGCAGCAACCGAAGCTTTCTTT.

The chain links TRBV10-3 to TRBJ1-2; 7 bases are a match to TRBD1. The germline V gene has CDR1 ENHRY and CDR2 SYGVKD. The V gene end was trimmed by 3 bases and the J gene end by 8 bases; junction bases not matched to a gene: 9. The CDR3 loop spans 14 amino acids. CDR3 sequence: CAISDPQGIGGYTF. The CDR3 nucleotides are TGTGCCATCAGTGACCCACAGGGGATCGGAGGCTACACCTTC.

V gene TRBV19 combines with J gene TRBJ2-4, with 8 bases aligning to TRBD2. Trimming cost V 3 bases and J 9 bases; bases outside gene matches: 13. CDR3 length: 16 residues. Germline V gives CDR1 LNHDA, CDR2 SQIVND (reference sequence). The CDR3 nucleotides read TGTGCCAGTAGTATCGGATTCGGGAGGGGCGGAGGCATTCAGTACTTC. Its protein is CASSIGFGRGGGIQYF. Drawing the rest from reference TRBV19 and TRBJ2-4, the complete variable domain is DGGITQSPKYLFRKEGQNVTLSCEQNLNHDAMYWYRQDPGQGLRLIYYSQIVNDFQKGDIAEGYSVSREKKESFPLTVTSAQKNPTAFYLCASSIGFGRGGGIQYFGAGTRLSVL.

J is TRBJ2-2 and V is TRBV5-1; TRBD1 agrees at 9 bases. The V and J ends lost 5 bases and 1 base, in that order; junction bases with no gene match: 18. Germline lookup yields CDR1 SGHRS and CDR2 YFSETQ. This CDR3 spans 20 amino acids. The CDR3 loop reads CASSFDGVIWTGENTGELFF. The CDR3 DNA reads TGCGCCAGCAGTTTCGACGGAGTAATATGGACAGGGGAGAACACCGGGGAGCTGTTTTTT.

V is TRBV7-9 and J is TRBJ1-5, with D hard to call. Germline V gives CDR1 SEHNR, CDR2 FQNEAQ (reference sequence). The CDR3 has 14 amino acids. The V end lost 5 bases, the J end lost 6 bases, and 14 bases lay between the germline ends. CDR3 region: CASSPGQPGQPQHF. The CDR3, as DNA: TGTGCCAGCAGCCCTGGGCAGCCGGGTCAGCCCCAGCATTTT.

This chain's CDR3 is CAINGGTTYEQYF. CDR3 nucleotide sequence: TGTGCCATCAACGGAGGGACAACCTACGAGCAGTACTTC. This rearrangement joins TRBV10-3 to TRBJ2-7, with D perhaps TRBD1 or TRBD2 (6 bases each). Trimming pared 7 bases from V and 2 bases from J, leaving 12 bases between. CDR1 and CDR2 from the germline V gene are ENHRY and SYGVKD. CDR3 length: 13 amino acids.

J is TRBJ1-4 and V is TRBV5-4; a weak D match, TRBD1 (5 bases). This CDR3 has 14 residues. V lost 5 bases to trimming and J lost 5 bases, with 13 bases between them. Germline values: CDR1 SGHNT, CDR2 YYREEE (reference sequence). The CDR3 DNA follows: TGTGCCAGCAGTTTCGGGGCTTTAAATGAAAAACTGTTTTTT. Translated: CASSFGALNEKLFF.

The CDR3 nucleotides read TGTGCCAGCAGCAGAACAGGGGGCTCCTACGAGCAGTACTTC. Protein sequence: CASSRTGGSYEQYF. V is TRBV9 and J is TRBJ2-7; 8 bases match TRBD1. Trimming cost V 4 bases and J 0 bases; bases outside gene matches: 3. Germline V gives CDR1 SGDLS, CDR2 YYNGEE. The CDR3 consists of 14 residues.

This chain connects TRBV2 to TRBJ2-6; D is unclear. This CDR3 has 15 residues. V gave up 5 bases and J gave up 2 bases, with 10 bases separating them. The V gene's germline CDR1 is SNHLY and CDR2 FYNNEI. Here the CDR3 reads CASSRRPTGANVLTF. The CDR3 DNA follows: TGTGCCAGCAGTCGTAGACCGACTGGGGCCAACGTCCTGACTTTC.

The J gene is TRBJ1-6, the V gene TRBV5-1, with D hard to call. V was pared by 4 bases and J by 10 bases, with 12 bases between. Germline CDR1 is SGHRS and CDR2 is YFSETQ. The CDR3 runs to 13 residues. DNA of the CDR3: TGCGCCAGCAGCACGCGGGATGAATCACCCCTCCACTTT. Encoded protein: CASSTRDESPLHF.

The genes are TRBV9 and TRBJ1-4, with D perhaps TRBD1 (6 bases). Trimming shortened V by 0 bases and J by 8 bases, and 14 bases separated the two germline ends. The germline CDR1 and CDR2 sequences are SGDLS and YYNGEE. The CDR3 spans 15 residues. The CDR3 region has the DNA TGTGCCAGCAGCGTAGCTACGGGGGGCAAGGAAAAACTGTTTTTT. Its protein is CASSVATGGKEKLFF.

Only one count was recorded for this clone. V gene TRBV11-1 combines with J gene TRBJ1-2, with 10 bases identical to TRBD1. The CDR3 spans 15 residues. Germline V gene lookup returns CDR1 SGHAT and CDR2 FQDESV (reference sequence). V lost 5 bases to trimming and J lost 4 bases; unmatched junction nucleotides: 7. CDR3 sequence reads: CASSLRDRGPYGYTF. The CDR3 DNA follows: TGTGCCAGCAGCCTACGGGACAGGGGTCCCTATGGCTACACCTTC. Full variable domain (outside the CDR3, taken from reference TRBV11-1 and TRBJ1-2): EAEVAQSPRYKITEKSQAVAFWCDPISGHATLYWYRQILGQGPELLVQFQDESVVDDSQLPKDRFSAERLKGVDSTLKIQPAELGDSAMYLCASSLRDRGPYGYTFGSGTRLTVV.

This chain uses TRBV10-3 with TRBJ2-2; TRBD1 might be the D (6 bases). Germline V lookup: CDR1 ENHRY, CDR2 SYGVKD. The CDR3 loop spans 13 amino acids. The V and J ends lost 8 bases and 5 bases respectively, with 12 bases between them. The CDR3 spells CAISSTGTGELFF. The DNA of the CDR3 is TGTGCCATCTCTTCTACAGGGACCGGGGAGCTGTTTTTT.

A few counts support this clone. V gene TRBV20-1 combines with J gene TRBJ1-2, with D hard to call. The CDR3 is 11 amino acids. Trimming removed 5 bases from V and 8 bases from J, with 12 bases in between. Germline CDR1 and CDR2: DFQATT and SNEGSKA (reference sequence). In nucleotides, the CDR3 is TGCAGTGCTTTCGAGGGAGGAGGCTACACCTTC. It yields the protein CSAFEGGGYTF.

The chain links TRBV2 to TRBJ2-1; D is possibly TRBD1 or TRBD2 (5 bases each). The germline V gene has CDR1 SNHLY and CDR2 FYNNEI. CDR3 length: 15 residues. The ends were cut back, 6 bases at V and 0 bases at J, with 12 bases in the middle. This chain's CDR3 is CASSRDVGSYNEQFF. In DNA, the CDR3 is TGTGCCAGCAGCCGGGACGTCGGCTCCTACAATGAGCAGTTCTTC.

This clone was counted once. This rearrangement joins TRBV6-5 to TRBJ2-7, with a weak D call TRBD2 (5 bases). Germline assignment: CDR1 MNHEY and CDR2 SVGAGI. V was trimmed by 6 bases and J by 3 bases, leaving 12 bases between them. The CDR3 has 13 residues. The CDR3, as DNA: TGTGCCAGCAGACCCGGGGTTGACTACGAGCAGTACTTC. The encoded protein is CASRPGVDYEQYF.

V is TRBV4-1 and J is TRBJ2-2; TRBD2 aligns across 10 bases. V was pared by 0 bases and J by 2 bases, with 9 bases of the junction left unmatched. The germline V gene has CDR1 MGHRA and CDR2 YSYEKL. The length of the CDR3 is 19 residues. Here the CDR3 DNA reads TGCGCCAGCAGCCAAGATCCCGGACTAGCGGTAACCAACACCGGGGAGCTGTTTTTT. This gives the protein CASSQDPGLAVTNTGELFF.

This chain uses TRBV28 with TRBJ1-6; 9 bases map to TRBD1. Losses at the gene ends were 7 bases for V and 7 bases for J; bases not matched to a gene: 8. The CDR3 is 15 residues long. The germline V gene has CDR1 MDHEN and CDR2 SYDVKM. The CDR3 region has the DNA TGTGCCAGCATCTCTACAGGGACAGGGAATTCACCCCTCCACTTT. The encoded protein is CASISTGTGNSPLHF.

This clone was counted a few times. The chain combines TRBV7-3 with TRBJ2-3; D remains ambiguous. CDR1 SGHTA and CDR2 FQGTGA come from the germline V gene. The CDR3 has 14 residues. V was pared by 1 base and J by 4 bases, with 9 bases between. CDR3: CASSLNVGADTQYF. CDR3 nucleotide sequence: TGTGCCAGCAGCTTAAACGTTGGGGCAGATACGCAGTATTTT.

V usage is TRBV6-1 and J usage is TRBJ2-7; perhaps TRBD1 as D (5 bases). V was cut by 7 bases and J by 5 bases, with 21 bases left in between. Looked up from germline, CDR1 is MNHNS and CDR2 is SASEGT. The CDR3 consists of 15 residues. The CDR3, as DNA: TGTGCCAGCAAAGGCGGCTGGGGCGTTCAGGACGAGCAGTACTTC. This translates into CASKGGWGVQDEQYF.

This clone showed up just a few times. The chain combines TRBV7-3 with TRBJ2-2; 9 nucleotides align to TRBD1. Germline V gene lookup returns CDR1 SGHTA and CDR2 FQGTGA. The CDR3 totals 15 residues. V dropped 5 bases and J dropped 2; count of bases not matched to a gene: 3. This CDR3 reads CASSPQGANTGELFF. CDR3 sequence (DNA): TGTGCCAGCAGCCCACAGGGGGCTAACACCGGGGAGCTGTTTTTT. Full variable domain (missing parts from reference TRBV7-3 and TRBJ2-2): GAGVSQTPSNKVTEKGKYVELRCDPISGHTALYWYRQSLGQGPEFLIYFQGTGAADDSGLPNDRFFAVRPEGSVSTLKIQRTERGDSAVYLCASSPQGANTGELFFGEGSRLTVL.